This passage covers 30 T cell receptor beta chains from one sample sequenced in a study of glioma-infiltrating T cells. Amplification of TCR alpha and beta CDR3 regions from RNA used iRepertoire nested multiplex PCR. TCRdb reanalysed the multiplex PCR reads using MiXCR and keeps one entry per CDR3 protein. The sample includes about 180,000 distinct CDR3 sequences, 43% seen only once; the top ten take under 6.5%. Sequenced input: glioma tissue, nonneoplastic brain tissue, or PBMCs (not recorded which). These receptors came from a human donor with low-grade glioma or glioblastoma, undergoing nonglioma brain surgery, or in good health (not recorded which).

About this clonotype: Germline and junction disagree at one end, which may indicate a read error. This chain uses TRBV20-1 with TRBJ2-7; D call uncertain. CDR3 size: 12 residues. Germline assignment: CDR1 DFQATT and CDR2 SNEGSKA (reference sequence). CDR3 nucleotide sequence: TGTAGTGTTCAGCGAACAACCTACGAGCAGTACTTC. Translated, it gives CSVQRTTYEQYF.

This clonotype was seen a handful of times. J is TRBJ2-3 and V is TRBV4-2; D gene uncertain. This CDR3 is 15 amino acids long. Germline V CDR1 and CDR2: LGHNA, YNFKEQ. The germline V and J ends were trimmed by 0 bases and 2 bases, with 9 bases remaining between them. CDR3 sequence reads: CASSQDGPDTDTQYF. CDR3 bases: TGTGCCAGCAGCCAAGATGGGCCCGACACAGATACGCAGTATTTT.

For this clonotype: A read error may explain this, as a much larger clone is one base away. V is TRBV28 and J is TRBJ2-7, with TRBD1 identical over 7 bases. The V and J ends lost 6 bases and 2 bases, in that order; junction bases with no gene match: 7. Germline CDR1 and CDR2: MDHEN and SYDVKM. The CDR3 consists of 14 residues. The CDR3 bases are TGTGCCAGCAGCGTTTGGGGACAGACCTACGAGCAGTACTTC. This codes for CASSVWGQTYEQYF.

The table lists this clonotype with many counts. The genes are TRBV28 and TRBJ1-4, with 9 bases that match TRBD1. V lost 8 bases, J lost 6 bases, and 4 bases stayed unmatched. Germline loops: CDR1 MDHEN, CDR2 SYDVKM. This CDR3 is built from 13 residues. The CDR3 nucleotides are TGTGCCAGCTGGGGACAGGGTGATGAAAAACTGTTTTTT. This sequence encodes CASWGQGDEKLFF.

This clonotype was detected a few times. V gene TRBV18 combines with J gene TRBJ2-5; no clear D. Germline assignment: CDR1 KGHSH and CDR2 LQKENI. The V gene lost 8 bases and the J gene lost 8 bases, with 18 bases spanning the gap. The CDR3 loop spans 13 amino acids. This CDR3 is CASRRAGRSTQYF. CDR3 bases: TGTGCCAGCCGACGGGCAGGCCGTAGCACCCAGTACTTC.

A remark on this clonotype: It may be a read error: a sequence one base away is much more abundant. The chain combines TRBV14 with TRBJ2-1; D may be TRBD2 (6 bases). CDR3 length: 14 residues. CDR1 is SGHDN and CDR2 is FVKESK in the germline V gene. In nucleotides, the CDR3 is TGTGCCAGCACCCGGTCGGAGGGAGCCAATGAGAAGTTCTTC. Translated: CASTRSEGANEKFF.

This clonotype was recorded many times. The gene calls are TRBV2 and TRBJ1-6, with D unresolved. The germline V and J ends were trimmed by 6 bases and 10 bases, with 13 bases remaining between them. The CDR3 sequence is 13 residues long. Germline CDR1 reads SNHLY; CDR2 reads FYNNEI. As DNA, the CDR3 is TGTGCCAGCAGGACCCAAAGGGAATCACCCCTCCACTTT. It codes for CASRTQRESPLHF.

Comments on this clonotype: Because the CDR3 is missing its conserved closing phenylalanine or tryptophan, this is likely a read error. The limits of the CDR3 on the DNA are not certain, so only TCRdb's listed CDR3 is given. This chain uses TRBV2 with TRBJ1-2. The CDR3 length is 12 residues, termini included. Germline V gene lookup returns CDR1 SNHLY and CDR2 FYNNEI. CDR3 sequence: CASNQDNYGNTL.

This clonotype appeared many times. The chain uses TRBV6-1 and TRBJ2-1; 8 bases are shared with TRBD2. CDR1 is MNHNS and CDR2 is SASEGT in the germline V gene. Trimming cost V 5 bases and J 2 bases; bases outside gene matches: 5. The CDR3 runs 15 residues. The CDR3 spells CASSLAGPPYNEQFF. The CDR3 DNA sequence: TGTGCCAGCAGTTTAGCGGGACCGCCCTACAATGAGCAGTTCTTC.

This clonotype has a single count. This rearrangement joins TRBV27 to TRBJ1-1; D gene unclear. The CDR3 is 16 amino acids. Trimming shortened V by 5 bases and J by 5 bases, and 21 bases separated the two germline ends. Germline V gives CDR1 MNHEY, CDR2 SMNVEV (reference sequence). This CDR3 reads CASSPDKDGPITEAFF. The CDR3 nucleotides are TGTGCCAGCAGTCCGGATAAGGACGGACCGATAACTGAAGCTTTCTTT.

The rearrangement uses TRBV20-1 and TRBJ2-2; 8 bases line up with TRBD1. In germline, CDR1 is DFQATT, CDR2 SNEGSKA (reference sequence). The CDR3 length is 14 residues. J was trimmed by 7 bases and V by 5 bases; bases with no gene match: 9. The CDR3 region is CSALDRGSIGELFF. DNA of the CDR3: TGCAGTGCTTTAGACAGGGGAAGCATCGGGGAGCTGTTTTTT.

The V call is TRBV3-1, the J call TRBJ1-2; D unclear. The CDR3 is 13 amino acids. V lost 1 base to trimming and J lost 3 bases, with 6 bases between them. Germline values: CDR1 LGHDT, CDR2 YNNKEL (reference sequence). In DNA form, the CDR3 reads TGTGCCAGCAGCCAAGGGACGGACTATGGCTACACCTTC. Translation: CASSQGTDYGYTF.

This clonotype was detected many times. The chain carries TRBV20-1 and TRBJ2-7; weak D call: TRBD1 (6 bases). Germline-derived CDR1 and CDR2 are DFQATT and SNEGSKA (reference sequence). V was pared by 3 bases and J by 5 bases, with 11 bases between. CDR3 length: 12 residues. CDR3 loop: CSASSPGDEQYF. The CDR3 nucleotides read TGCAGTGCTAGCTCCCCAGGGGACGAGCAGTACTTC.

This clonotype was detected many times. The chain has TRBV7-9 and TRBJ2-7, with D possibly being TRBD1 (8 bases). The ends were cut back, 5 bases at V and 4 bases at J, with 15 bases in the middle. The CDR3 is 14 amino acids. CDR1 is SEHNR, CDR2 FQNEAQ, per germline (reference sequence). The CDR3 loop is CASSQRDRYYEQYF. CDR3 sequence (DNA): TGTGCCAGCAGCCAGCGGGACAGGTATTACGAGCAGTACTTC.

This clonotype was detected only a few times. CDR3 in amino acids: CASSLKGQGGNGYTF. In nucleotides, the CDR3 is TGTGCCAGCAGTTTAAAGGGACAGGGGGGCAATGGCTACACCTTC. The chain employs TRBV12-3 or TRBV12-4 and TRBJ1-2, with 11 positions matching TRBD1. Germline trimming cut 2 bases from V and 6 bases from J; bases unmatched to any gene: 5. CDR3 length: 15 residues.

This clonotype has just a few counts. V usage is TRBV5-4 and J usage is TRBJ2-3; D unresolved. There are 14 residues in the CDR3. Trimming pared 4 bases from V and 4 bases from J, leaving 13 bases between. From germline, CDR1 is SGHNT and CDR2 YYREEE (reference sequence). In nucleotides, the CDR3 is TGTGCCAGCAGCCAGTCCGGTTATTCAGATACGCAGTATTTT. It translates to CASSQSGYSDTQYF.

The chain links TRBV3-1 to TRBJ2-7; 11 bases match TRBD2. V was pared by 8 bases and J by 1 base, with 7 bases of the junction left unmatched. The CDR3 sequence is 15 residues long. Germline lookup yields CDR1 LGHDT and CDR2 YNNKEL (reference sequence). The CDR3 is CASVPRLAGSYEQYF. The DNA of the CDR3 is TGTGCCAGCGTTCCCAGACTAGCGGGATCCTACGAGCAGTACTTC.

This clonotype was seen many times. The chain employs TRBV20-1 and TRBJ2-7; TRBD1 is a possible D gene (5 bases). The CDR3 is 14 amino acids. Trimming shortened V by 5 bases and J by 6 bases, and 20 bases separated the two germline ends. Germline-derived CDR1 and CDR2 are DFQATT and SNEGSKA (reference sequence). The CDR3 DNA follows: TGCAGTGCTCAGGAAGGGGCGGTGTCGTTCGAGCAGTACTTC. Translating it yields CSAQEGAVSFEQYF.

Notes on this clonotype: Given a much more abundant clone one base away, this may be a read error. V gene TRBV28 combines with J gene TRBJ2-7; 11 bases are a match to TRBD1. Trimming removed 1 base from V and 2 bases from J; junction bases left unmatched: 7. The CDR3 contains 17 residues. Germline values: CDR1 MDHEN, CDR2 SYDVKM. Here the CDR3 reads CASSLSPGQGETYEQYF. For the CDR3, the DNA is TGTGCCAGCAGTTTATCCCCGGGACAGGGGGAAACCTACGAGCAGTACTTC.

In its sample, this clonotype was seen many times. The chain joins TRBV7-9 to TRBJ2-5, with D uncertain. Trimming cost V 2 bases and J 2 bases, with 3 bases left between them. Germline loops: CDR1 SEHNR, CDR2 FQNEAQ (reference sequence). CDR3 length: 12 residues. CDR3 sequence reads: CASSLIQETQYF. The CDR3 DNA is TGTGCCAGCAGCTTAATACAAGAGACCCAGTACTTC.

As concerns this clonotype: With a much larger clone just one base away, this may be a read error. The V gene is TRBV20-1, the J gene TRBJ2-1; D is uncertain. This CDR3 has 14 residues. Germline CDR1 DFQATT, CDR2 SNEGSKA (reference sequence). In nucleotides, the CDR3 is TGCAGTGCTCCTAGACAACCCGAGTACAATGACCAGTTCTTC. Its protein product is CSAPRQPEYNDQFF.

This clonotype was counted between two and nine times. V and J are TRBV9 and TRBJ1-1; D remains ambiguous. V lost 2 bases and J lost 2, with 10 bases in between. The CDR3 is 14 amino acids. Per the germline V gene, CDR1 is SGDLS and CDR2 is YYNGEE. The CDR3 protein is CASSVKGVNTEAFF. The CDR3 DNA follows: TGTGCCAGCAGCGTTAAGGGAGTTAACACTGAAGCTTTCTTT. Full variable domain (missing parts from reference TRBV9 and TRBJ1-1): DSGVTQTPKHLITATGQRVTLRCSPRSGDLSVYWYQQSLDQGLQFLIQYYNGEERAKGNILERFSAQQFPDLHSELNLSSLELGDSALYFCASSVKGVNTEAFFGQGTRLTVV.

This clonotype was recorded many times. DNA of the CDR3: TGCAGTGCTAGAGATACTAGCGGGATCGGGACGCAGTATTTT. This translates into CSARDTSGIGTQYF. This rearrangement joins TRBV20-1 to TRBJ2-3; 10 bases are shared with TRBD2. Germline lookup yields CDR1 DFQATT and CDR2 SNEGSKA (reference sequence). The CDR3 is made up of 14 amino acids. The V segment lost 0 bases and the J segment 9 bases; nucleotides outside the gene matches: 6.

Note on this clonotype: A single base separates this from a much larger clone, so it may be a read error. The J gene is TRBJ2-1, the V gene TRBV6-6; D uncertain. CDR1 MNHNY and CDR2 SVGAGI come from the germline V gene (reference sequence). Trimming removed 0 bases from V and 2 bases from J, with 20 bases in between. This CDR3 spans 19 amino acids. The CDR3 DNA sequence: TGTGCCAGCAGTTACTCGGGTAGCTGGAGAGTCGGCACCTACAATGAGCAGTTCTTC. It is translated as CASSYSGSWRVGTYNEQFF.

This clonotype was detected ten times or more. The CDR3 DNA reads as TGTGCCAGCAGTCCATCTAGCGCATACACAGATACGCAGTATTTT. This codes for CASSPSSAYTDTQYF. The V call is TRBV28, the J call TRBJ2-3, with a weak D call TRBD2 (6 bases). Germline loops: CDR1 MDHEN, CDR2 SYDVKM. The CDR3 is made up of 15 amino acids. The germline V and J ends were trimmed by 5 bases and 2 bases, with 14 bases remaining between them.

The chain employs TRBV2 and TRBJ2-3; possibly TRBD1 or TRBD2 for D (5 bases each). Germline V gene data show CDR1 as SNHLY and CDR2 as FYNNEI. V was pared by 6 bases and J by 3 bases, with 16 bases between. CDR3 length equals 15 residues. The CDR3 nucleotides read TGTGCCAGCAGAGGATGGGACCTTAGGACAGATACGCAGTATTTT. Translation gives CASRGWDLRTDTQYF.

This clonotype came up many times. The chain has TRBV5-4 and TRBJ2-7; 7 bases match TRBD2. With 4 bases clipped from V and 7 bases from J, the junction kept 11 bases outside the gene matches. The CDR3 is 14 amino acids. CDR1 and CDR2 (germline): SGHNT, YYREEE (reference sequence). CDR3 protein: CASSGPTSSEEQYF. The DNA for the CDR3 is TGTGCCAGCAGCGGACCGACTAGCTCGGAGGAGCAGTACTTC.

V is TRBV10-3 and J is TRBJ2-2; 7 bases map to TRBD1. CDR3 size: 15 residues. Germline CDR1 ENHRY, CDR2 SYGVKD. V lost 5 bases to trimming and J lost 1 base; unmatched junction nucleotides: 4. In DNA form, the CDR3 reads TGTGCCATCAGTTTCTACAGGGGGAACACCGGGGAGCTGTTTTTT. It is translated as CAISFYRGNTGELFF.

The chain recombines TRBV12-3 or TRBV12-4 with TRBJ2-3; 10 nucleotides line up with TRBD1. The CDR3 sequence is 17 residues long. J lost 4 bases, V lost 3 bases, and 10 bases had no gene match. The CDR3, as DNA: TGTGCCAGCAGTTTTAATTTCGGGACAGGGGTTCCAGATACGCAGTATTTT. It encodes CASSFNFGTGVPDTQYF.

The chain has TRBV20-1 and TRBJ1-2; D not resolved. The CDR3 has 12 residues. V was trimmed by 1 base and J by 12 bases, leaving 15 bases between them. The germline V gene has CDR1 DFQATT and CDR2 SNEGSKA (reference sequence). DNA for the CDR3: TGCAGTGCTAGAGTATCGGAGGTCGGCAACACCTTC. Protein: CSARVSEVGNTF.